Shown below are 13 T cell receptor beta chains from a single sample sequenced in a study of blood T cell repertoires in COVID-19. Data came from immunoSEQ multiplex PCR; TCRdb stores just in-frame clones and leaves some out. The sample yields around 30,000 clones, more than 60% seen once. Sample: peripheral blood. Receptor source: a woman between 65 and 79 years old with active or convalescent COVID-19.

This clone occurred a few times. The chain uses TRBV29-1 and TRBJ2-2, with 7 positions matching TRBD1. Germline trimming cut 2 bases from V and 6 bases from J; bases unmatched to any gene: 9. The CDR3 consists of 15 residues. The germline gives CDR1 SQVTM, CDR2 ANQGSEA. CDR3: CSVETPTGVPGELFF. CDR3 DNA: TGCAGCGTTGAAACCCCCACAGGGGTTCCCGGGGAGCTGTTTTTT.

This clone occurred once. The chain carries TRBV27 and TRBJ2-3; TRBD2 aligns across 12 bases. Germline loops: CDR1 MNHEY, CDR2 SMNVEV (reference sequence). V trimming: 4 bases; J trimming: 6 bases; junction bases outside the gene matches: 8. CDR3 length: 16 residues. CDR3 sequence: CASSWRLAGAADTQYF. In DNA form, the CDR3 reads TGTGCCAGCAGTTGGCGACTAGCGGGAGCGGCCGATACGCAGTATTTT.

The rearrangement uses TRBV6-6 and TRBJ1-5; D is uncertain. CDR1 is MNHNY, CDR2 SVGAGI, per germline (reference sequence). CDR3 size: 16 residues. The V and J ends lost 0 bases and 0 bases respectively, with 9 bases between them. The CDR3 DNA sequence: TGTGCCAGCAGTTACTCTTCCCAAATTAGCAATCAGCCCCAGCATTTT. It is translated as CASSYSSQISNQPQHF.

This sequence joins TRBV6-4 and TRBJ1-2; no firm D call. The CDR3 is made up of 13 amino acids. V gave up 8 bases and J gave up 6 bases, with 16 bases separating them. Germline CDR1 is MRHNA and CDR2 is SNTAGT. DNA of the CDR3: TGTGCCAGCCGGGAACCCGGTTCGGATGGCTACACCTTC. It codes for CASREPGSDGYTF.

V and J are TRBV19 and TRBJ1-6; D is ambiguous. V lost 3 bases, J lost 8 bases, and 8 bases lay in between. The CDR3 has 13 residues. Germline CDR1 is LNHDA and CDR2 is SQIVND (reference sequence). CDR3 nucleotides: TGTGCCAGTAGTATCTTGCGGGATTCACCCCTCCACTTT. Translation gives CASSILRDSPLHF.

This rearrangement joins TRBV5-8 to TRBJ2-2; TRBD1 matches 8 bases. CDR3 length: 15 residues. From germline, CDR1 is SGHTS and CDR2 YDEGEE. Germline trimming cut 2 bases from V and 4 bases from J; bases unmatched to any gene: 4. CDR3 protein: CASSFDRGFTGELFF. DNA of the CDR3: TGTGCCAGCAGCTTTGACAGGGGCTTCACCGGGGAGCTGTTTTTT.

This clone was recorded once. J is TRBJ1-2 and V is TRBV5-6; TRBD1 aligns across 12 bases. V lost 1 base, J lost 7 bases, and 5 bases stayed unmatched. The CDR3 spans 15 residues. From germline, CDR1 is SGHDT and CDR2 YYEEEE. The CDR3 sequence: CASSLQGQGAGGYTF. CDR3 nucleotide sequence: TGTGCCAGCAGCTTGCAGGGACAGGGGGCCGGTGGCTACACCTTC. The whole variable domain, remainder taken from reference TRBV5-6 and TRBJ1-2, is DAGVTQSPTHLIKTRGQQVTLRCSPKSGHDTVSWYQQALGQGPQFIFQYYEEEERQRGNFPDRFSGHQFPNYSSELNVNALLLGDSALYLCASSLQGQGAGGYTFGSGTRLTVV.

This clone was observed a single time. This chain connects TRBV5-6 to TRBJ2-5; 7 bases map to TRBD1. Trimming removed 4 bases from V and 2 bases from J; junction bases left unmatched: 11. Looked up from germline, CDR1 is SGHDT and CDR2 is YYEEEE. The CDR3 contains 16 residues. The CDR3 nucleotides are TGTGCCAGCAGCGGTCTTTGGGACAGACAGCAAGAGACCCAGTACTTC. Translating it yields CASSGLWDRQQETQYF.

CDR3 sequence reads: CASSLSSFGGYNEQFF. DNA for the CDR3: TGTGCCAGCAGCTTAAGTTCGTTCGGGGGCTACAATGAGCAGTTCTTC. The chain carries TRBV7-6 and TRBJ2-1, with a weak D call TRBD2 (6 bases). The germline V gene encodes CDR1 SGHVS and CDR2 FNYEAQ. CDR3 size: 16 residues. Trimming took 2 bases from V and 3 from J, leaving 14 bases between them.

About this clone: The junction differs from germline at one of its ends, possibly a read error. This chain's CDR3 is CASSPPSGGRVF. CDR3 nucleotide sequence: TGTGCCAGCAGCCCGCCGAGCGGGGGGCGGGTCTTC. The chain recombines TRBV3-1 (or the pseudogene TRBV3-2) with TRBJ2-1, with 9 nucleotides matching TRBD2. There are 12 residues in the CDR3. Germline loops: CDR1 LGHDT, CDR2 YNNKEL (reference sequence).

This clone was seen once. The chain has TRBV30 and TRBJ1-2; D ambiguous. The CDR3 sequence is 13 residues long. Per germline, CDR1 GTSNPN and CDR2 SVGIG (reference sequence). Trimming left V 2 bases short and J 2 bases short, with 9 bases between. CDR3 region: CAWSRDGNYGYTF. The CDR3, as DNA: TGTGCCTGGAGTCGAGACGGGAACTATGGCTACACCTTC.

The chain recombines TRBV3-1 (or the pseudogene TRBV3-2) with TRBJ1-6, with 10 bases that match TRBD1. The germline CDR1 and CDR2 sequences are LGHDT and YNNKEL (reference sequence). J was trimmed by 6 bases and V by 5 bases; bases with no gene match: 10. CDR3 length: 17 amino acids. CDR3 in DNA: TGTGCCAGCAGCAAGGACAGGGGGACAGGAATTAATTCACCCCTCCACTTT. Translated: CASSKDRGTGINSPLHF.

This clone occurred once. The rearrangement joins TRBV4-3 to TRBJ1-2; 7 bases map to TRBD1. CDR1 LGHNA and CDR2 YSLEER come from the germline V gene. Trimming removed 1 base from V and 5 bases from J; junction bases left unmatched: 4. CDR3 size: 14 residues. CDR3 protein: CASSQARQGYGYTF. The DNA for the CDR3 is TGCGCCAGCAGCCAAGCCCGACAGGGATATGGCTACACCTTC.